The next 21 T cell receptor beta chains were all read from a single sample in a study of blood T cell repertoires in COVID-19. The method was immunoSEQ multiplex PCR; TCRdb's version includes in-frame clones alone and lacks a portion of them. The data contain a few hundred thousand clones, around 87% of them singletons. The material sequenced was PBMCs or T cells enriched from blood (not recorded which). These receptors were collected from a man aged 30-40 years who had recovered from COVID-19.

For this clone: In the same sample, other DNA sequences code for this CDR3. The chain has TRBV6-4 and TRBJ1-6, with D hard to call. This CDR3 comprises 13 residues. V lost 0 bases and J 7 bases, leaving 4 bases between the germline ends. Germline V gene sequence: CDR1 MRHNA, CDR2 SNTAGT. DNA of the CDR3: TGTGCCAGCAGTGACTCGAGGAATTCACCCCTCCACTTT. This sequence encodes CASSDSRNSPLHF.

The rearrangement joins TRBV29-1 to TRBJ1-1; D unclear. The CDR3 is 11 residues long. V lost 7 bases and J lost 1, with 7 bases in between. Germline lookup yields CDR1 SQVTM and CDR2 ANQGSEA. The CDR3 loop reads CSARGNTEAFF. The CDR3 DNA sequence: TGCAGCGCCCGGGGGAACACTGAAGCTTTCTTT. The complete variable domain, with remaining parts taken from reference TRBV29-1 and TRBJ1-1, reads SAVISQKPSRDICQRGTSLTIQCQVDSQVTMMFWYRQQPGQSLTLIATANQGSEATYESGFVIDKFPISRPNLTFSTLTVSNMSPEDSSIYLCSARGNTEAFFGQGTRLTVV.

The V call is TRBV11-2, the J call TRBJ2-2; D is perhaps TRBD1 (6 bases). The V end was cut by 4 bases, the J end by 8 bases, with 14 bases between. The CDR3 extends over 14 amino acids. Looked up from germline, CDR1 is SGHAT and CDR2 is FQNNGV. As DNA, the CDR3 is TGTGCCAGCAGCTACAATCCCGGGACAGGGGAGCTGTTTTTT. Its protein is CASSYNPGTGELFF.

This chain joins TRBV3-1 (or the pseudogene TRBV3-2) and TRBJ1-1; possibly TRBD1 for D (5 bases). The CDR3 totals 16 residues. Trimming took 3 bases from V and 2 from J, leaving 16 bases between them. CDR1 LGHDT and CDR2 YNNKEL come from the germline V gene (reference sequence). The CDR3 DNA reads as TGTGCCAGCAGCCATTCTACAGGCTGGGTAAACACTGAAGCTTTCTTT. Its protein is CASSHSTGWVNTEAFF.

This chain connects TRBV12-5 to TRBJ2-3; TRBD2 is a possible D gene (6 bases). V was clipped by 2 bases and J by 3 bases, with 21 bases between them. The CDR3 has 18 amino acids. Germline CDR1 and CDR2: LGHNT and FRNRAP. The CDR3: CASGLLTPSGRKTDTQYF. The CDR3 nucleotides are TGTGCTAGTGGTTTGTTAACCCCGAGCGGGCGCAAGACAGATACGCAGTATTTT.

The CDR3 is CASSLVLVANTEAFF. CDR3 bases: TGTGCCAGCAGCTTAGTATTAGTAGCGAACACTGAAGCTTTCTTT. The genes are TRBV11-2 and TRBJ1-1; D gene uncertain. Trimming took off 1 base at V and 1 base at J, with 10 bases between the two ends. CDR1 and CDR2 (germline): SGHAT, FQNNGV. The CDR3 covers 15 residues.

This clone was seen only once. The genes are TRBV2 and TRBJ1-5; D perhaps matches TRBD1 (5 bases). Germline assignment: CDR1 SNHLY and CDR2 FYNNEI. The length of the CDR3 is 14 residues. V was trimmed by 7 bases and J by 1 base, leaving 11 bases between them. The CDR3 loop reads CASTLQASNQPQHF. As DNA, the CDR3 is TGTGCCAGCACCCTACAGGCGAGCAATCAGCCCCAGCATTTT.

This sequence joins TRBV27 and TRBJ1-5; D call uncertain. V lost 2 bases, J lost 5 bases, and 10 bases lay in between. Germline V gene lookup returns CDR1 MNHEY and CDR2 SMNVEV (reference sequence). The CDR3 covers 14 residues. The CDR3 DNA reads TGTGCCAGCAGTTTAATTAAGAGAGATCAGCCCCAGCATTTT. Its translation: CASSLIKRDQPQHF.

The CDR3: CASSPGTGYPGYTF. Here the CDR3 DNA reads TGCGCCAGCAGCCCCGGGACAGGGTACCCTGGCTACACCTTC. The J gene is TRBJ1-2, the V gene TRBV5-1; 9 nucleotides align to TRBD1. This CDR3 is built from 14 residues. J lost 7 bases, V lost 4 bases, and 8 bases had no gene match. Germline-derived CDR1 and CDR2 are SGHRS and YFSETQ.

The chain recombines TRBV2 with TRBJ2-7, with D possibly TRBD2 on 6 matching bases. Germline V gene sequence: CDR1 SNHLY, CDR2 FYNNEI. CDR3 length: 13 residues. The V end was cut by 8 bases, the J end by 2 bases, with 13 bases between. CDR3 amino acids: CASGYGRTYEQYF. CDR3 in DNA: TGTGCCAGCGGATATGGGAGGACCTACGAGCAGTACTTC.

The table lists this clone with a count of one. The rearrangement joins TRBV12-3 or TRBV12-4 to TRBJ1-2, with D unclear. Trimming pared 6 bases from V and 4 bases from J, leaving 9 bases between. This CDR3 contains 12 residues. Here the CDR3 reads CASSLTSYGYTF. CDR3 coding DNA: TGTGCCAGCAGCCTTACATCCTATGGCTACACCTTC.

This clone was seen a single time. This rearrangement joins TRBV6-5 to TRBJ1-2; tentatively, D is TRBD1 (6 bases). Germline lookup yields CDR1 MNHEY and CDR2 SVGAGI. The CDR3 contains 14 residues. Trimming removed 3 bases from V and 2 bases from J, with 10 bases in between. The CDR3 loop reads CASSYGQPNYGYTF. For the CDR3, the DNA is TGTGCCAGCAGTTATGGACAGCCGAACTATGGCTACACCTTC.

V gene TRBV4-2 combines with J gene TRBJ2-5; 11 bases line up with TRBD2. The germline gives CDR1 LGHNA, CDR2 YNFKEQ. This CDR3 comprises 19 residues. The J segment lost 5 bases and the V segment lost 2 bases, leaving 16 bases of the junction unmatched. The CDR3 DNA follows: TGTGCCAGCAGCCAACCATCAGGGAGTAGCGGGGGGGCCTGGGAGACCCAGTACTTC. Protein: CASSQPSGSSGGAWETQYF.

The chain couples TRBV2 to TRBJ2-3, with 9 positions matching TRBD2. With 0 bases clipped from V and 5 bases from J, the junction kept 9 bases outside the gene matches. CDR3 size: 17 residues. CDR1 and CDR2 (germline): SNHLY, FYNNEI. CDR3 in amino acids: CASSEALGRGGRDTQYF. The DNA of the CDR3 is TGTGCCAGCAGTGAAGCGCTTGGGCGGGGGGGCAGAGATACGCAGTATTTT.

The J gene is TRBJ2-1, the V gene TRBV27, with TRBD1 matching 7 bases. This CDR3 region has 15 residues. V dropped 5 bases and J dropped 4; count of bases not matched to a gene: 8. The germline CDR1 and CDR2 sequences are MNHEY and SMNVEV (reference sequence). In nucleotides, the CDR3 is TGTGCCAGCAGTCCCGGACAGGTACCTTACAATGAGCAGTTCTTC. Amino acids: CASSPGQVPYNEQFF.

The table lists this clone with a few counts. The chain has TRBV5-4 and TRBJ2-7, with 9 bases aligning to TRBD1. Germline assignment: CDR1 SGHNT and CDR2 YYREEE (reference sequence). Unmatched junction bases numbered 8, after V lost 4 bases and J lost 3 bases. The CDR3 runs to 15 residues. CDR3 nucleotides: TGTGCCAGCAGCGCCGGGACAGGGTCCGACTACGAGCAGTACTTC. Amino acids: CASSAGTGSDYEQYF. Filled out from reference TRBV5-4 and TRBJ2-7, the complete variable domain reads ETGVTQSPTHLIKTRGQQVTLRCSSQSGHNTVSWYQQALGQGPQFIFQYYREEENGRGNFPPRFSGLQFPNYSSELNVNALELDDSALYLCASSAGTGSDYEQYFGPGTRLTVT.

This clone was seen only once. The chain couples TRBV18 to TRBJ1-1; 9 bases are a match to TRBD1. Germline lookup yields CDR1 KGHSH and CDR2 LQKENI. The CDR3 consists of 15 residues. V shed 1 base, J shed 3 bases, and the junction held 3 bases outside the gene matches. The CDR3 loop reads CASSPRRTGDTEAFF. In DNA form, the CDR3 reads TGTGCCAGCTCACCACGACGGACAGGGGACACTGAAGCTTTCTTT.

This clone was counted a few times. The V and J genes are TRBV7-9 and TRBJ2-1; 7 nucleotides agree with TRBD1. The J segment lost 7 bases and the V segment lost 4 bases, leaving 13 bases of the junction unmatched. The germline V gene has CDR1 SEHNR and CDR2 FQNEAQ (reference sequence). This CDR3 has 16 amino acids. The CDR3 reads CASSWQVTGSTNEQFF. The CDR3 coding sequence is TGTGCCAGCAGCTGGCAGGTGACAGGGAGTACTAATGAGCAGTTCTTC.

The chain links TRBV4-1 to TRBJ2-2; the match to TRBD1 covers 8 bases. CDR3 length equals 16 residues. V gave up 4 bases and J gave up 6 bases; unmatched junction bases: 10. Germline V CDR1 and CDR2: MGHRA, YSYEKL. CDR3 nucleotide sequence: TGCGCCAGCAGCCGCCTACCGGGACAGGTAGCCGGGGAGCTGTTTTTT. This encodes CASSRLPGQVAGELFF.

This clone occurred once. The chain has TRBV6-5 and TRBJ1-3; D is unresolved. The germline V gene encodes CDR1 MNHEY and CDR2 SVGAGI. With 6 bases removed from V and 1 base from J, the gap between germline ends came to 13 bases. The CDR3 sequence is 15 residues long. This CDR3 is CASRRAGRSGNTIYF. The CDR3 nucleotides are TGTGCCAGCAGGCGCGCTGGGAGGTCTGGAAACACCATATATTTT.

The chain carries TRBV5-1 and TRBJ2-3; TRBD1 might be the D (6 bases). From germline, CDR1 is SGHRS and CDR2 YFSETQ. V lost 4 bases, J lost 8 bases, and 20 bases lay in between. This CDR3 spans 15 amino acids. CDR3 in amino acids: CASSGSNTGSPTQYF. The CDR3 DNA reads as TGCGCCAGCAGCGGATCGAACACAGGGTCACCTACGCAGTATTTT.